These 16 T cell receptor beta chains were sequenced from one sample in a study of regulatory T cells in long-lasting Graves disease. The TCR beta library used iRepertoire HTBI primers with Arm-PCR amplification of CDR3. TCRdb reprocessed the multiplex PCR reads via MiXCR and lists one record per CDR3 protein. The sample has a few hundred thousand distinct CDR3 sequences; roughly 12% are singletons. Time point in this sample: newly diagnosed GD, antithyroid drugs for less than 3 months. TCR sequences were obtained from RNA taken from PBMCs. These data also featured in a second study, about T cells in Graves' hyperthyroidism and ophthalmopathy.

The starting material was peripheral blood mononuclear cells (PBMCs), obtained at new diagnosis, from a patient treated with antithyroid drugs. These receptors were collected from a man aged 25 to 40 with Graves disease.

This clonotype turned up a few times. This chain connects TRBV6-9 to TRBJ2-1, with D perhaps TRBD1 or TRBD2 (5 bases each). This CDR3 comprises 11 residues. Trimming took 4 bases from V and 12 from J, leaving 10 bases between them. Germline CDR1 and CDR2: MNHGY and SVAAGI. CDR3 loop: CASSFGTGQFF. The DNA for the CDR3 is TGTGCCAGCAGTTTCGGGACGGGGCAGTTCTTC.

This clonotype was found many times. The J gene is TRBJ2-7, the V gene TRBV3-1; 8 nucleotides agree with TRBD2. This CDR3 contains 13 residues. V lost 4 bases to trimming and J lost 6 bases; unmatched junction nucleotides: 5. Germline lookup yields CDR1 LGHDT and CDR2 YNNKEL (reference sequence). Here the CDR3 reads CASSLSGASEQYF. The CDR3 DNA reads TGTGCCAGCAGCCTTAGCGGGGCTTCCGAGCAGTACTTC.

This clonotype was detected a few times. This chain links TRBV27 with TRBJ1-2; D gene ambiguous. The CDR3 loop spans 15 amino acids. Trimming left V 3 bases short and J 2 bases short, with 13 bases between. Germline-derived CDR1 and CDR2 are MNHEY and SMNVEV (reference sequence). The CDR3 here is CASSFQPDPNYGYTF. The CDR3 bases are TGTGCCAGCAGTTTCCAACCGGACCCCAACTATGGCTACACCTTC.

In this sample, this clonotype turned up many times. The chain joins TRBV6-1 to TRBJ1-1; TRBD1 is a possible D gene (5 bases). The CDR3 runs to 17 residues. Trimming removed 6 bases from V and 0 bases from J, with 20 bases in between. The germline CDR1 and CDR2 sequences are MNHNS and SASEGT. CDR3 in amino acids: CASSIRGMGRLNTEAFF. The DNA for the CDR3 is TGTGCCAGCAGCATACGGGGGATGGGACGGTTGAACACTGAAGCTTTCTTT.

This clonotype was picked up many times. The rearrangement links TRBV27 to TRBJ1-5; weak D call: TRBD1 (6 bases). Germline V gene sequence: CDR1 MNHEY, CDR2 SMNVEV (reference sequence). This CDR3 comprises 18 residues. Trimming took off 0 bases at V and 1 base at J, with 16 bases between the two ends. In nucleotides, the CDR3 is TGTGCCAGCAGTTTATCAGGGGGGACGCCGGGGAGCAATCAGCCCCAGCATTTT. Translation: CASSLSGGTPGSNQPQHF.

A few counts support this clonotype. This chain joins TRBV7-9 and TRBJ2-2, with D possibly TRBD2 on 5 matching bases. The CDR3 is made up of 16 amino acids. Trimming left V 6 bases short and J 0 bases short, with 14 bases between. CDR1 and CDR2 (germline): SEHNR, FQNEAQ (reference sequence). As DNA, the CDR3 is TGTGCCAGCAGAAGACTCCTAGCAACGAACACCGGGGAGCTGTTTTTT. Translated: CASRRLLATNTGELFF.

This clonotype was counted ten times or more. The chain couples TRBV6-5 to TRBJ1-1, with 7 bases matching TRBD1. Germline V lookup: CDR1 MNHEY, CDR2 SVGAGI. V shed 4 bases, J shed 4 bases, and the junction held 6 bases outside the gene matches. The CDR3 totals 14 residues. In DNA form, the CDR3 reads TGTGCCAGCAGTTTCGGGACAGTGACCACTGAAGCTTTCTTT. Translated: CASSFGTVTTEAFF.

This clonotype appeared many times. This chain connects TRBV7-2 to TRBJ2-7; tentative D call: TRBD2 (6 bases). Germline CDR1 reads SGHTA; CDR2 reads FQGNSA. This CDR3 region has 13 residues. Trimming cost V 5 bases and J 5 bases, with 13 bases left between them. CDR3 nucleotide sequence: TGTGCCAGCAGCACGGTAGGAGGGCACGAGCAGTACTTC. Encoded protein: CASSTVGGHEQYF.

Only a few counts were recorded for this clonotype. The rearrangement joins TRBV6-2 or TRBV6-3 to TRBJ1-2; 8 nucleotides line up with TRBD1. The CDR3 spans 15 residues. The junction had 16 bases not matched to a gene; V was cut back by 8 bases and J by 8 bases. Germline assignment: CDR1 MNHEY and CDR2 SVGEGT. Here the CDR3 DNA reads TGTGCCAGCGGACAGGGAAGGGGCATTAAGCGCGGCTACACCTTC. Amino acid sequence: CASGQGRGIKRGYTF.

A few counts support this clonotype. The CDR3 sequence: CSARVQGTTEAFF. The CDR3 coding sequence is TGCAGTGCTAGAGTACAGGGGACCACTGAAGCTTTCTTT. This chain joins TRBV20-1 and TRBJ1-1; 7 bases are shared with TRBD1. Germline values: CDR1 DFQATT, CDR2 SNEGSKA (reference sequence). The ends lost 1 base at V and 4 bases at J; junction bases unmatched: 3. CDR3 length equals 13 residues.

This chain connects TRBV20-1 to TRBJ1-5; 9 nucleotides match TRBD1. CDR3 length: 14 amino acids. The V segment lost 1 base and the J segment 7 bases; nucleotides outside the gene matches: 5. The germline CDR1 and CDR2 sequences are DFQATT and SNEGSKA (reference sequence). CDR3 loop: CSARVGDRDQPQHF. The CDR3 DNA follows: TGCAGTGCTAGAGTGGGGGACAGGGACCAGCCCCAGCATTTT.

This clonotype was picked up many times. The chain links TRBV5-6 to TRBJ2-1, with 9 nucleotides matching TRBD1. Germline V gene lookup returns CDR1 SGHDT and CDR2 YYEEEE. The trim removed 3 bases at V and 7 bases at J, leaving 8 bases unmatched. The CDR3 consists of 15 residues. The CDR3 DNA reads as TGTGCCAGCAGCTCAATTACCGGGACAGGGAATGAGCAGTTCTTC. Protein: CASSSITGTGNEQFF.

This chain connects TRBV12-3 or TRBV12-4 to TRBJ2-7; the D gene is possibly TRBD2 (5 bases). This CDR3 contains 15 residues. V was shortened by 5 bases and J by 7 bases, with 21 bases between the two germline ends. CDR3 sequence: CASSHIQDSFWEQYF. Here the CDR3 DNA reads TGTGCCAGCAGTCATATCCAGGACTCCTTCTGGGAGCAGTACTTC.

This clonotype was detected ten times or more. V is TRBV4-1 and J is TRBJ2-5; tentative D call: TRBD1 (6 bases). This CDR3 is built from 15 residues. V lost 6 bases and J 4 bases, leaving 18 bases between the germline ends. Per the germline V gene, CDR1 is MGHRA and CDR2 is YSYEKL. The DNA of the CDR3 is TGCGCCAGCAGGCACACAGGGTCATTGGGAGAGACCCAGTACTTC. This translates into CASRHTGSLGETQYF.

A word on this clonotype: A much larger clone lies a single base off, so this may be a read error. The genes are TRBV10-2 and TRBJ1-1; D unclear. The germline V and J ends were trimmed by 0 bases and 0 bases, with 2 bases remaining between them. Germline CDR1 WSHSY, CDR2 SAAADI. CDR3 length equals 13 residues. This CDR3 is CASSESMNTEAFF. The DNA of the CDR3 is TGCGCCAGCAGTGAGTCAATGAACACTGAAGCTTTCTTT.

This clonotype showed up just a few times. In nucleotides, the CDR3 is TGTGCCAGCAGTTCGACCGGGACTAGCGCCAAAAATGAGCAGTTCTTC. This gives the protein CASSSTGTSAKNEQFF. This sequence joins TRBV27 and TRBJ2-1; TRBD2 matches at 10 bases. The V gene end was trimmed by 4 bases and the J gene end by 7 bases; junction bases not matched to a gene: 10. The CDR3 totals 16 residues. Germline-derived CDR1 and CDR2 are MNHEY and SMNVEV (reference sequence).